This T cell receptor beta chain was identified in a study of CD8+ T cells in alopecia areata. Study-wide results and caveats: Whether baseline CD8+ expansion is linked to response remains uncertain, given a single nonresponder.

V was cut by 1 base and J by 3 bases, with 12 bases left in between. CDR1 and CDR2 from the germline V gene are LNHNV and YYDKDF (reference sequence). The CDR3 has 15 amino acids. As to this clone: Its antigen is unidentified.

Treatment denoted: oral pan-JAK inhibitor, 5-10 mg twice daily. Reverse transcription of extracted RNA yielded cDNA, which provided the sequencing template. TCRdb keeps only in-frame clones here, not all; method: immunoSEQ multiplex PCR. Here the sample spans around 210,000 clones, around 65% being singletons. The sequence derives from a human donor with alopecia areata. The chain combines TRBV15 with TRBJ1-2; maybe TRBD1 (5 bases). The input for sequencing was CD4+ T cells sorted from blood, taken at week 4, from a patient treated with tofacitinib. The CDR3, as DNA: TGTGCCACCAGCAGAGGTTTTGGGGCGGACTATGGCTACACCTTC. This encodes CATSRGFGADYGYTF.